This record concerns one T cell receptor beta chain sequence. The data belong to a study of T cell responses to AZD1222 COVID-19 vaccine. V gave up 5 bases and J gave up 1 base, with 8 bases separating them. The CDR3 length is 13 residues. Looked up from germline, CDR1 is SQVTM and CDR2 is ANQGSEA. Repertoires were generated with immunoSEQ multiplex PCR, while TCRdb's copy carries only in-frame clones and drops some. The table shows 60,000 to 75,000 clones, with about four fifths occurring only once. Sequencing was performed on peripheral blood, taken 28 days after the second AZD1222 dose. V gene TRBV29-1 combines with J gene TRBJ1-4; D might be TRBD1 (5 bases). The sequence came from an adult who received the AZD1222 COVID-19 vaccine. CDR3 nucleotide sequence: TGCAGCGTTAGTGGGGGAACTAATGAAAAACTGTTTTTT. Amino acid sequence: CSVSGGTNEKLFF.